This T cell receptor beta chain was found in a study of a mutant IDH1 vaccine in newly diagnosed glioma. Background on the study: Sex among treated patients split approximately 62% male, about 40% female; mean age was around 40 years. Pretreatment consisted of radiotherapy, temozolomide, or both, with most receiving both.

Indicated time point: baseline, week 1 (first vaccination visit). Treatment denoted: pre-vaccination baseline after standard-of-care therapy. TCRdb's table, derived via immunoSEQ multiplex PCR, lists solely in-frame clones and lacks some. The sample holds tens of thousands of clones, 70% to 80% seen once. A note on this clone: The antigen remains undetermined.

Germline CDR1 is SGHRS and CDR2 is YFSETQ. The V end was cut by 4 bases, the J end by 2 bases, with 12 bases between. CDR3 size: 15 residues. General observations from the study: There seemed to be no relation between pseudoprogression and changes in top peripheral T cell clonotypes.

The TCR sequence derives from a woman aged 40-49 years with glioma. The specimen was PBMCs, collected from a glioma patient treated with radiotherapy, temozolomide or both. V and J are TRBV5-1 and TRBJ2-2, with D tentatively TRBD1 (6 bases). CDR3 bases: TGCGCCAGCAGCCCCCGGGACACTAACACCGGGGAGCTGTTTTTT. The encoded protein is CASSPRDTNTGELFF.